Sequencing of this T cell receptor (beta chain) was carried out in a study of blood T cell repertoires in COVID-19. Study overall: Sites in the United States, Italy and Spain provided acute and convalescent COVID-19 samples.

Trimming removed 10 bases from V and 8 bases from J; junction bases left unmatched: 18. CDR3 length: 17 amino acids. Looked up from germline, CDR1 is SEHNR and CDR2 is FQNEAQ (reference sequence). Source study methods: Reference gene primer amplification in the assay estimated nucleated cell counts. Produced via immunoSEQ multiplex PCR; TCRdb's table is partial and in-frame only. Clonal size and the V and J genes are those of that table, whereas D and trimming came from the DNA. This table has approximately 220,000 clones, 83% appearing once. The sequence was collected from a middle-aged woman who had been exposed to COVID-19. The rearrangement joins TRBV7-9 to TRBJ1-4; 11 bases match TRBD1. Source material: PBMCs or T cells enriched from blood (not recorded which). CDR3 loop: CANRPPERDRGREKLFF. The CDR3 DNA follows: TGTGCCAACAGACCACCAGAAAGGGACAGGGGGAGGGAAAAACTGTTTTTT.